This T cell receptor beta chain was observed in a study of OX40 agonist ivuxolimab in advanced cancers. Overall study context: Earlier anti-PD-1, anti-PD-L1 or anti-CTLA-4 therapy was permitted; about 44% had received some. Study-wide results and caveats: Among the nonresponders, some also had low normalized T-cell clonal expansion. Averaged across samples, CD8+ T cells carried more expanded clones than CD4+ did. Near-lowest levels of clonal expansion characterized partial responders at 0.1-3.0 mg/kg.

TCRdb's copy holds only in-frame clones and misses some; the assay was immunoSEQ multiplex PCR. Of tens of thousands of clones listed, about 91% are singletons. Worth noting for this clone: Antigen specificity is unknown.

Sequenced material: CD4+ or CD8+ T cells sorted from blood, taken in a trial of the OX40 agonist ivuxolimab. This clonotype originated in an adult with an advanced solid tumor such as melanoma, head and neck, liver or kidney cancer.

CDR3 DNA sequence: TGTGCCAGCAGTTTCGGGGGGGCTGGAAACACCATATATTTT. Protein sequence: CASSFGGAGNTIYF. This chain connects TRBV6-6 to TRBJ1-3, with D possibly matching TRBD1 (5 bases). The V end was cut by 4 bases, the J end by 2 bases, with 9 bases between. CDR3 length: 14 amino acids. Germline V CDR1 and CDR2: MNHNY, SVGAGI (reference sequence).